This T cell receptor beta chain was profiled in a study of blood T cell repertoires in COVID-19. Measured with immunoSEQ multiplex PCR; TCRdb has only the in-frame clones, and not every one. Counted here are 200,000 to 250,000 clones, 80% to 95% occurring once; the ten biggest clones make up around 0.85%. Germline V gene lookup returns CDR1 LNHNV and CDR2 YYDKDF (reference sequence). The V segment lost 1 base and the J segment 5 bases; nucleotides outside the gene matches: 7. CDR3 length equals 15 residues. The chain employs TRBV15 and TRBJ2-5, with TRBD1 matching over 7 bases. The sequenced sample was peripheral blood. The receptor's source is a man aged 55 to 70 with COVID-19, enrolled during active disease. The CDR3 nucleotides are TGTGCCACCAGCAGAGCCCAGGGGGTCTGGGAGACCCAGTACTTC. Its protein is CATSRAQGVWETQYF.